This T cell receptor (beta chain) was documented in a study of cytomegalovirus exposure and HLA in healthy donors. Regarding the study as a whole: Association of roughly 17,000 TCR beta sequences with HLA alleles was found at 0.05 false discovery rate in a later analysis.

It was with 60 Vbeta and 13 Jbeta primers that the PCR ran. Sequenced by immunoSEQ multiplex PCR; TCRdb stores in-frame clones only, minus some. The data contain fewer than 250,000 clones, about three quarters of them singletons. This clone was detected only a few times. Its antigen remains unidentified. Germline V CDR1 and CDR2: SGHRS, YFSETQ. The CDR3 runs 17 residues. Germline trimming cut 4 bases from V and 4 bases from J; bases unmatched to any gene: 10. The V call is TRBV5-1, the J call TRBJ2-2; TRBD1 matches 10 bases. Material: PBMCs. The sequence came from a man aged 18 to 29 in good health and CMV-seronegative. The CDR3 region is CASSQTGTGVFTGELFF. The CDR3, as DNA: TGCGCCAGCAGCCAGACCGGGACAGGGGTTTTCACCGGGGAGCTGTTTTTT.